This T cell receptor beta chain was profiled in a study of blood T cell repertoires in COVID-19. Overall study: Samples taken during acute and convalescent COVID-19 were collected in the United States, Italy and Spain. T cells, B-cell-depleted T cells, or PBMCs supplied cDNA or gDNA.

Original processing methods: For nucleated cells, counts were estimated from reference gene primer amplification. Measured with immunoSEQ multiplex PCR; TCRdb has only the in-frame clones, and not every one. V and J calls and clone size are copied from that table; D and trimming were computed from the DNA. The profile shows approximately 260,000 clones, roughly 85% of them singletons. Germline CDR1 reads MDHEN; CDR2 reads SYDVKM. Trimming took 3 bases from V and 4 from J, leaving 10 bases between them. CDR3 length: 14 amino acids. Only one count was recorded for this clone. Sequenced: peripheral blood. The J gene is TRBJ1-5, the V gene TRBV28, with D maybe TRBD1 (6 bases). The clonotype was recovered from a woman between 65 and 79 years old with acute or convalescent COVID-19. The CDR3: CASSFGQRNQPQHF. DNA for the CDR3: TGTGCCAGCAGTTTTGGACAGAGAAATCAGCCCCAGCATTTT.